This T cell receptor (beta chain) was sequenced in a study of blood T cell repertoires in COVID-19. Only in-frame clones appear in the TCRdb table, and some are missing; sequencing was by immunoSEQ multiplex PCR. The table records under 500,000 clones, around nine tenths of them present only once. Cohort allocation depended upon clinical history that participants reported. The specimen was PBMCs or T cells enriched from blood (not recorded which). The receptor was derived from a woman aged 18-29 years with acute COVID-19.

The CDR3 nucleotides read TGTGCCAGCACTAGCGGAGGGGATAATACGCAGTATTTT. It translates to CASTSGGDNTQYF. The chain joins TRBV24-1 to TRBJ2-3; 8 nucleotides line up with TRBD2. CDR3 length: 13 amino acids. CDR1 and CDR2 (germline): KGHDR, SFDVKD. Trimming at V came to 11 bases and at J to 7 bases, leaving 10 bases not matched to a gene.